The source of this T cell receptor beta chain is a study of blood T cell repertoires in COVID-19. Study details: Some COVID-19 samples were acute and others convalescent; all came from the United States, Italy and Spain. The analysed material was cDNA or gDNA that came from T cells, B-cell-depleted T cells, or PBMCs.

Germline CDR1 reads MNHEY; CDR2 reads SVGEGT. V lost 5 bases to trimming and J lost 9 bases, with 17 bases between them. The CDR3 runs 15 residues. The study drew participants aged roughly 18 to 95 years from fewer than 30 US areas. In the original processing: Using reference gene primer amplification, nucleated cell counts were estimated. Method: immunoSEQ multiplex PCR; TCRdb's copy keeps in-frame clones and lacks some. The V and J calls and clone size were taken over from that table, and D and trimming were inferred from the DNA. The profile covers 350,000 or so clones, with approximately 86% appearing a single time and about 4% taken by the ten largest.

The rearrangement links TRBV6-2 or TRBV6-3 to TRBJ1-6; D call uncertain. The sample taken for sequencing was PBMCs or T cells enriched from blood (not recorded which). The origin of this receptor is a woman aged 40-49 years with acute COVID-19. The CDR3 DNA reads TGTGCCAGCAGTGAGCAGCAGGCCCTGAGTTCACCCCTCCACTTT. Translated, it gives CASSEQQALSSPLHF.